This T cell receptor (beta chain) was observed in a study of T cells in Graves' hyperthyroidism and ophthalmopathy. Study-wide findings and caveats: Ophthalmopathy stood apart from stable hyperthyroidism in a 13 V-J model.

For Graves' hyperthyroidism to be stable, ophthalmopathy could not progress within 18 months. The hyperthyroidism was newly diagnosed and had lasted under 2 months; the patients were aged 18 to 65. Lactation, pregnancy, other autoimmune disease or uncontrolled infection excluded patients. The investigators amplified TCR beta CDR3 regions from RNA transcripts. An initial round of RT-PCR targeting the TCR CDR3 relied on the HTBI primer set. MiXCR, run by TCRdb on the multiplex PCR reads, gives a single entry per CDR3 protein. Here the sample spans about 540,000 distinct CDR3 sequences, 40% to 55% being singletons. Concerning this clonotype itself: Its specificity is unknown.

The specimen sequenced was peripheral blood or thyroid tissue (not recorded which). The TCR was taken from a woman in her late teens or twenties with Graves' hyperthyroidism.

The CDR3 DNA is TGCAGTGCTAGAGATCTAGGGGAGGTCTACGTCCTGACTTTC. Protein sequence: CSARDLGEVYVLTF. This chain joins TRBV20-1 and TRBJ2-6; D possibly corresponds to TRBD2 (6 bases). The CDR3 runs 14 residues. Germline V gene data show CDR1 as DFQATT and CDR2 as SNEGSKA (reference sequence). V lost 0 bases and J 11 bases, leaving 14 bases between the germline ends.